The entry below gives a single T cell receptor beta chain sequence along with its context. Its antigen is as yet unknown. The data were taken from a study of identical twins. Study results and caveats: Invariant MAIT and iNKT cells are populations that could partly confound zero-insertion analyses. Excess twin sharing in beta out-of-frame sequences was weaker. Memory repertoires showed no such pattern, whereas abundant cord blood beta clonotypes carried fewer insertions.

A universal primer site was incorporated via template switching, and the cDNA contained unique molecular identifiers. MiXCR was run by TCRdb on the 5' RACE reads, yielding one entry per CDR3 protein. There are around 340,000 distinct CDR3 sequences in the sample; roughly an eighth occur only once, and just over 7% lies in the top ten. The germline V gene has CDR1 LGHDT and CDR2 YNNKEL (reference sequence). This CDR3 is built from 18 residues. V was clipped by 0 bases and J by 3 bases, with 20 bases between them. This same sample was also part of a study on yellow fever vaccine responses in identical twins.

This clonotype was obtained from a young woman in good health. The sample consisted of CD8+ T cells sorted from blood. This sequence joins TRBV3-1 and TRBJ2-5; D is perhaps TRBD1 (6 bases). In nucleotides, the CDR3 is TGTGCCAGCAGCCAAGATTTTATGATTTGGACAGAAGAAGAGACCCAGTACTTC. Translating it yields CASSQDFMIWTEEETQYF.